This T cell receptor beta chain emerged from a study of T cell responses to AZD1222 COVID-19 vaccine. To note about this clone: Its antigen is unidentified.

The assay was immunoSEQ multiplex PCR, and TCRdb's table has in-frame clones only and misses some. The sample records approximately 150,000 clones, more than 75% being singletons. Study conclusions and caveats: A mostly white British donor set with more females was recruited, and clonal diversity was possibly underestimated.

Trimming removed 5 bases from V and 5 bases from J; junction bases left unmatched: 9. Germline V gene lookup returns CDR1 MNHEY and CDR2 SVGEGT. The CDR3 has 15 amino acids. The rearrangement uses TRBV6-2 or TRBV6-3 and TRBJ1-5, with 7 positions matching TRBD1. The sequencing here drew on peripheral blood, taken 28 days after the second AZD1222 dose. This sequence originates from an adult who received the AZD1222 COVID-19 vaccine. The CDR3 DNA reads TGTGCCAGCAGTCCACAGGGGCTGGGGGATCAGCCCCAGCATTTT. This sequence encodes CASSPQGLGDQPQHF.